This TCR beta chain was profiled in a study of T cells in Graves' hyperthyroidism and ophthalmopathy. Amplification of TCR beta CDR3 regions used RNA as the template. TCR CDR3 underwent first-round RT-PCR with the HTBI primer set. TCRdb re-called the multiplex PCR reads through MiXCR, storing one row per CDR3 protein. Of 450,000 to 500,000 distinct CDR3 sequences listed, about 20% are singletons. In this sample, this clonotype turned up many times. The sample comprised blood. This TCR was recovered from a woman in her seventies with Graves' ophthalmopathy.

Here the CDR3 DNA reads TGTGCCAGCAGCCAATACAGTCGCACTGAAGCTTTCTTT. As protein: CASSQYSRTEAFF. The chain employs TRBV3-1 and TRBJ1-1; no definite D call. Per germline, CDR1 LGHDT and CDR2 YNNKEL (reference sequence). V lost 2 bases to trimming and J lost 4 bases, with 8 bases between them. The CDR3 is 13 residues long.